This T cell receptor (beta chain) stems from a study of OX40 agonist ivuxolimab in advanced cancers. Some clones are missing from TCRdb's copy, which holds only in-frame ones; the method was immunoSEQ multiplex PCR. The sample includes 15,000 to 20,000 clones, roughly 80% seen only once; the top ten take 44%. Overall study findings and caveats: On average, CD8+ T cells showed a greater number of expanded clones than CD4+.

In germline, CDR1 is SEHNR, CDR2 FQNEAQ (reference sequence). The length of the CDR3 is 15 residues. V gave up 1 base and J gave up 2 bases, with 9 bases separating them. Concerning this clone itself: Its matching antigen is unknown.

This specimen consisted of CD4+ or CD8+ T cells sorted from blood, obtained in a trial of the OX40 agonist ivuxolimab. The chain carries TRBV7-9 and TRBJ1-3; D remains unclear. The TCR originated in an adult with an advanced solid tumor such as melanoma, head and neck, liver or kidney cancer. CDR3 sequence (DNA): TGTGCCAGCAGCTTAGTTTTAACGGCTGGAAACACCATATATTTT. Protein product: CASSLVLTAGNTIYF.